Below, 14 T cell receptor beta chains from the same sample are listed, as sequenced in a study of a mutant IDH1 vaccine in newly diagnosed glioma. For these receptors, no antigen is known. Documented time point: week 5, during vaccination. Every vaccine dose comprised 300 ug of mutant IDH1 20-mer peptide plus topical imiquimod. Generated by immunoSEQ multiplex PCR, the TCRdb table keeps only in-frame clones and is missing some. The profile shows over 45,000 clones, about 80% of them singletons. The source material was PBMCs, sampled from a glioma patient whose treatment included an IDH1 peptide vaccine. These TCRs come from a man aged 25 to 45 with glioma.

The chain couples TRBV19 to TRBJ1-1; D might be TRBD1 (6 bases). Per the germline V gene, CDR1 is LNHDA and CDR2 is SQIVND (reference sequence). V lost 7 bases and J lost 1, with 19 bases in between. The length of the CDR3 is 16 residues. CDR3 bases: TGTGCCAGTACCCCGATCCAGGGGAGGGGGAACACTGAAGCTTTCTTT. The encoded protein is CASTPIQGRGNTEAFF.

The chain employs TRBV7-6 and TRBJ2-7; 7 bases are shared with TRBD1. The germline gives CDR1 SGHVS, CDR2 FNYEAQ. The CDR3 has 14 residues. V lost 5 bases, J lost 2 bases, and 6 bases stayed unmatched. CDR3 residues: CASSDRDSTYEQYF. DNA for the CDR3: TGTGCCAGCAGCGACCGGGACAGCACCTACGAGCAGTACTTC.

This chain connects TRBV30 to TRBJ2-7; D is possibly TRBD1 or TRBD2 (6 bases each). The V gene lost 7 bases and the J gene lost 7 bases, with 20 bases spanning the gap. This CDR3 contains 13 residues. The germline V gene has CDR1 GTSNPN and CDR2 SVGIG (reference sequence). CDR3 residues: CASSGTRGGEQYF. The DNA of the CDR3 is TGTGCCTCCTCCGGGACGCGAGGGGGGGAGCAGTACTTC.

The chain employs TRBV19 and TRBJ2-7; 8 bases are a match to TRBD1. V shed 6 bases and J 0 bases; nucleotides not matched to a gene: 7. CDR3 length: 15 amino acids. Germline V lookup: CDR1 LNHDA, CDR2 SQIVND (reference sequence). Written as DNA, the CDR3 is TGTGCCAGTAGACGACAGGGGACCCCCTCCTACGAGCAGTACTTC. It encodes CASRRQGTPSYEQYF. Filled out from reference TRBV19 and TRBJ2-7, the complete variable domain reads DGGITQSPKYLFRKEGQNVTLSCEQNLNHDAMYWYRQDPGQGLRLIYYSQIVNDFQKGDIAEGYSVSREKKESFPLTVTSAQKNPTAFYLCASRRQGTPSYEQYFGPGTRLTVT.

The rearrangement links TRBV5-4 to TRBJ2-2; tentative D call: TRBD2 (7 bases). This CDR3 contains 16 residues. CDR1 and CDR2 from the germline V gene are SGHNT and YYREEE (reference sequence). Between the trimmed V and J ends, which lost 6 bases and 4 bases, there was a span of 19 bases. CDR3 protein: CASNEGGPYPTGELFF. CDR3 in DNA: TGTGCCAGCAACGAGGGGGGGCCTTACCCCACCGGGGAGCTGTTTTTT.

The chain combines TRBV5-6 with TRBJ1-5; weak D call: TRBD1 (6 bases). The V gene's germline CDR1 is SGHDT and CDR2 YYEEEE. This CDR3 comprises 15 residues. Trimming took off 5 bases at V and 2 bases at J, with 14 bases between the two ends. Written as DNA, the CDR3 is TGTGCCAGCAGTGAATCGGCAGGGGGCAATCAGCCCCAGCATTTT. It yields the protein CASSESAGGNQPQHF. Complete variable domain (other parts from reference TRBV5-6 and TRBJ1-5): DAGVTQSPTHLIKTRGQQVTLRCSPKSGHDTVSWYQQALGQGPQFIFQYYEEEERQRGNFPDRFSGHQFPNYSSELNVNALLLGDSALYLCASSESAGGNQPQHFGDGTRLSIL.

This clone was picked up one time. The rearrangement links TRBV11-2 to TRBJ1-3; D perhaps matches TRBD1 (5 bases). Germline V CDR1 and CDR2: SGHAT, FQNNGV. V was pared by 5 bases and J by 8 bases, with 22 bases between. The CDR3 is made up of 16 amino acids. DNA for the CDR3: TGTGCCAGCAGCCACCACCTGGGGCCGCGAAAGGACACCATATATTTT. It translates to CASSHHLGPRKDTIYF.

V usage is TRBV5-6 and J usage is TRBJ2-7, with TRBD1 matching over 11 bases. Germline CDR1 is SGHDT and CDR2 is YYEEEE. J was trimmed by 2 bases and V by 1 base; bases with no gene match: 11. The CDR3 has 18 residues. CDR3 DNA: TGTGCCAGCAGCTTGCAGATTGGACAGGGGGCAGGGGCCTACGAGCAGTACTTC. Its translation: CASSLQIGQGAGAYEQYF.

V is TRBV9 and J is TRBJ1-1, with TRBD1 matching 7 bases. The CDR3 contains 18 residues. Unmatched junction bases numbered 17, after V lost 0 bases and J lost 6 bases. Germline V lookup: CDR1 SGDLS, CDR2 YYNGEE. The CDR3 loop is CASSVVTGPLSLGAEAFF. The DNA for the CDR3 is TGTGCCAGCAGCGTAGTGACAGGGCCCCTATCTCTCGGAGCTGAAGCTTTCTTT. Complete variable domain (other parts from reference TRBV9 and TRBJ1-1): DSGVTQTPKHLITATGQRVTLRCSPRSGDLSVYWYQQSLDQGLQFLIQYYNGEERAKGNILERFSAQQFPDLHSELNLSSLELGDSALYFCASSVVTGPLSLGAEAFFGQGTRLTVV.

The chain uses TRBV5-5 and TRBJ1-1, with D possibly being TRBD1 (5 bases). Germline CDR1 reads SGHKS; CDR2 reads YYEKEE (reference sequence). The CDR3 runs to 15 residues. Trimming shortened V by 1 base and J by 0 bases, and 10 bases separated the two germline ends. The CDR3 region has the DNA TGTGCCAGCAGCTTGCGGCGGGACTTGAACACTGAAGCTTTCTTT. Residues: CASSLRRDLNTEAFF.

This sequence joins TRBV28 and TRBJ2-7; D is undetermined. Germline CDR1 is MDHEN and CDR2 is SYDVKM. The CDR3 has 14 residues. The germline V and J ends were trimmed by 10 bases and 6 bases, with 22 bases remaining between them. The CDR3 loop reads CAIQTTDSLPEQYF. CDR3 coding DNA: TGTGCCATCCAAACTACCGATAGTCTCCCCGAGCAGTACTTC.

This rearrangement joins TRBV19 to TRBJ1-4, with D tentatively TRBD1 (5 bases). Germline CDR1 LNHDA, CDR2 SQIVND (reference sequence). The CDR3 has 17 amino acids. V shed 0 bases and J shed 6 bases, with 17 bases lying between them. The CDR3 region has the DNA TGTGCCAGTAGTATAGATCTCGGACCAGGGTGGCATGAAAAACTGTTTTTT. It yields the protein CASSIDLGPGWHEKLFF.

The chain links TRBV9 to TRBJ2-7, with TRBD2 matching over 13 bases. The V gene end was trimmed by 4 bases and the J gene end by 5 bases; junction bases not matched to a gene: 3. Germline CDR1 SGDLS, CDR2 YYNGEE. The CDR3 is made up of 14 amino acids. The CDR3 DNA reads as TGTGCCAGCAGCATCGGACTAGCGGGGGACGAGCAGTACTTC. This gives the protein CASSIGLAGDEQYF.

The chain carries TRBV6-5 and TRBJ1-2; 8 bases are a match to TRBD1. Germline trimming cut 0 bases from V and 0 bases from J; bases unmatched to any gene: 3. The V gene's germline CDR1 is MNHEY and CDR2 SVGAGI. The CDR3 totals 16 residues. The CDR3, as DNA: TGTGCCAGCAGTTACTCAGGACAGGGACCTAACTATGGCTACACCTTC. Protein sequence: CASSYSGQGPNYGYTF.